This T cell receptor beta chain appears in the sequencing data of a study of T cell changes during pregnancy in multiple sclerosis. Profiled with immunoSEQ multiplex PCR; TCRdb holds only in-frame clones, not every one. The sample holds about 48,000 clones; approximately 88% are singletons and the top ten take 1% to 1.5%. The germline CDR1 and CDR2 sequences are SGHTA and FQGNSA. The ends lost 5 bases at V and 3 bases at J; junction bases unmatched: 6. The CDR3 extends over 15 amino acids. The gene calls are TRBV7-2 and TRBJ1-5; 8 bases fit TRBD1. The sample in question was CD4+ T cells from peripheral blood mononuclear cells, obtained in the second trimester of pregnancy. The source of this sequence is a female donor with multiple sclerosis, enrolled in a pregnancy study. This CDR3 is CASSQTGVDNQPQHF. CDR3 in DNA: TGTGCCAGCAGCCAGACAGGGGTGGACAATCAGCCCCAGCATTTT.